The rows below give T cell receptor beta chains drawn from one sample of a study of control samples from healthy donors and cancer patients. The data were produced by immunoSEQ multiplex PCR, yet TCRdb's version contains in-frame clones alone and is incomplete. In the table there are more than 120,000 clones, 75% to 95% of which are singletons. The material sequenced was blood. The origin of the receptors is a man aged 30-40 years in good health. The CDR3 runs from the conserved cysteine through the conserved F or W. Fields, in order: V gene, D gene, clone size, J gene, CDR3 protein, CDR3 DNA. D genes are given only for firm matches. Not all rows give a size; the values are once, few, many and, for expanded clones, a class.

v_call: TRBV28; d_call: TRBD1; clone_size: .; j_call: TRBJ2-7; cdr3_aa: CASSLSDRGQYF; cdr3_nt: TGTGCCAGCAGTTTATCAGACAGGGGGCAGTACTTC
v_call: TRBV4-1; d_call: .; clone_size: .; j_call: TRBJ2-5; cdr3_aa: CASSQVLGQETQYF; cdr3_nt: TGCGCCAGCAGCCAAGTATTAGGACAAGAGACCCAGTACTTC
v_call: TRBV18; d_call: .; clone_size: .; j_call: TRBJ2-7; cdr3_aa: CASSPRVFAYEQYF; cdr3_nt: TGTGCCAGCTCACCAAGGGTGTTCGCGTACGAGCAGTACTTC
v_call: TRBV9; d_call: .; clone_size: .; j_call: TRBJ1-1; cdr3_aa: CASSVAPGSGTEAFF; cdr3_nt: TGTGCCAGCAGCGTAGCCCCAGGGTCCGGCACTGAAGCTTTCTTT
v_call: TRBV5-8; d_call: .; clone_size: .; j_call: TRBJ1-6; cdr3_aa: CASSFSRAAGSYNSPLHF; cdr3_nt: TGTGCCAGCAGCTTTTCCAGAGCGGCCGGTTCCTATAATTCACCCCTCCACTTT
v_call: TRBV11-2; d_call: TRBD1; clone_size: .; j_call: TRBJ1-4; cdr3_aa: CASSLGDRSEEKLFF; cdr3_nt: TGTGCCAGCAGCTTAGGGGACAGGTCTGAAGAAAAACTGTTTTTT
v_call: TRBV9; d_call: .; clone_size: few; j_call: TRBJ2-3; cdr3_aa: CASSVDLGTDTQYF; cdr3_nt: TGTGCCAGCAGCGTAGATTTGGGGACAGATACGCAGTATTTT
v_call: TRBV30; d_call: .; clone_size: once; j_call: TRBJ2-1; cdr3_aa: CAWSENFRNEQFF; cdr3_nt: TGTGCCTGGAGTGAAAACTTTCGGAATGAGCAGTTCTTC
v_call: TRBV25-1; d_call: TRBD1; clone_size: .; j_call: TRBJ1-6; cdr3_aa: CASSEPQGQGNSPLHF; cdr3_nt: TGTGCCAGCAGTGAGCCCCAGGGACAGGGAAATTCACCCCTCCACTTT
v_call: TRBV10-2; d_call: TRBD2; clone_size: .; j_call: TRBJ2-3; cdr3_aa: CASSELAGGGTDTQYF; cdr3_nt: TGCGCCAGCAGTGAGCTGGCGGGGGGGGGCACAGATACGCAGTATTTT
v_call: TRBV7-9; d_call: .; clone_size: .; j_call: TRBJ1-1; cdr3_aa: CASSQGDVAFF; cdr3_nt: TGTGCCAGCAGCCAGGGTGATGTGGCTTTCTTT
v_call: TRBV9; d_call: .; clone_size: .; j_call: TRBJ1-1; cdr3_aa: CASSPPRSGHNQAFF; cdr3_nt: TGTGCCAGCAGCCCCCCCAGGTCGGGACACAATCAAGCTTTCTTT
v_call: TRBV9; d_call: .; clone_size: .; j_call: TRBJ1-3; cdr3_aa: CASSVGGAGNTIYF; cdr3_nt: TGTGCCAGCAGCGTAGGGGGGGCCGGAAACACCATATATTTT
v_call: TRBV7-3; d_call: .; clone_size: .; j_call: TRBJ1-2; cdr3_aa: CASSLSKGTNGYTF; cdr3_nt: TGTGCCAGCAGCTTAAGCAAGGGAACCAACGGCTACACCTTC
v_call: TRBV6-1; d_call: .; clone_size: .; j_call: TRBJ2-1; cdr3_aa: CASSERQGGLYNEQFF; cdr3_nt: TGTGCCAGCAGTGAAAGGCAGGGAGGTCTCTACAATGAGCAGTTCTTC
v_call: TRBV30; d_call: .; clone_size: .; j_call: TRBJ1-1; cdr3_aa: CAWYARKAFMGTEAFF; cdr3_nt: TGTGCCTGGTATGCCAGGAAGGCCTTCATGGGCACTGAAGCTTTCTTT
v_call: TRBV6-5; d_call: .; clone_size: .; j_call: TRBJ2-7; cdr3_aa: CASSYRGGGLYEQYF; cdr3_nt: TGTGCCAGCAGTTACCGAGGCGGGGGCCTGTACGAGCAGTACTTC
v_call: TRBV27; d_call: TRBD2; clone_size: .; j_call: TRBJ2-7; cdr3_aa: CASSSGTSSMYEQYF; cdr3_nt: TGTGCCAGCAGTTCCGGGACTAGTTCTATGTACGAGCAGTACTTC
v_call: TRBV18; d_call: .; clone_size: .; j_call: TRBJ1-1; cdr3_aa: CASSPDRVNTEAFF; cdr3_nt: TGTGCCAGCTCACCAGACAGAGTGAACACTGAAGCTTTCTTT
v_call: TRBV6-5; d_call: .; clone_size: .; j_call: TRBJ1-2; cdr3_aa: CASSYSGSRKGYGYTF; cdr3_nt: TGTGCCAGCAGTTACTCGGGGTCCAGGAAGGGGTATGGCTACACCTTC
v_call: TRBV27; d_call: .; clone_size: .; j_call: TRBJ1-2; cdr3_aa: CASSTTVNYGYTF; cdr3_nt: TGTGCCAGCAGTACGACAGTGAACTATGGCTACACCTTC
v_call: TRBV19; d_call: TRBD1; clone_size: once; j_call: TRBJ1-3; cdr3_aa: CASSGGRGRGGNTIYF; cdr3_nt: TGTGCCAGTTCTGGCGGCAGGGGGCGAGGAGGAAACACCATATATTTT
v_call: TRBV6-5; d_call: TRBD2; clone_size: once; j_call: TRBJ2-3; cdr3_aa: CASSSGLADTDTQYF; cdr3_nt: TGTGCCAGCAGTTCCGGACTAGCGGACACAGATACGCAGTATTTT
v_call: TRBV30; d_call: .; clone_size: .; j_call: TRBJ2-1; cdr3_aa: CAWSVGTPYNEQFF; cdr3_nt: TGTGCCTGGAGTGTCGGGACACCCTACAATGAGCAGTTCTTC
v_call: TRBV19; d_call: TRBD1; clone_size: .; j_call: TRBJ2-1; cdr3_aa: CASGAGGYNEQFF; cdr3_nt: TGTGCCAGTGGGGCAGGGGGTTACAATGAGCAGTTCTTC
v_call: TRBV5-4; d_call: TRBD1; clone_size: .; j_call: TRBJ2-3; cdr3_aa: CASSLQGDTQYF; cdr3_nt: TGTGCCAGCAGCTTACAGGGGGATACGCAGTATTTT
v_call: TRBV27; d_call: .; clone_size: .; j_call: TRBJ1-1; cdr3_aa: CASSLYAGWENTEAFF; cdr3_nt: TGTGCCAGCAGTTTATACGCGGGATGGGAGAACACTGAAGCTTTCTTT
v_call: TRBV20-1; d_call: TRBD2; clone_size: .; j_call: TRBJ2-5; cdr3_aa: CSASFVAGGETQYF; cdr3_nt: TGCAGTGCTAGTTTTGTAGCGGGAGGGGAGACCCAGTACTTC
v_call: TRBV19; d_call: .; clone_size: .; j_call: TRBJ1-4; cdr3_aa: CASNTDGGGEKLFF; cdr3_nt: TGTGCCAGTAATACGGACGGCGGGGGTGAAAAACTGTTTTTT
v_call: TRBV19; d_call: TRBD1; clone_size: .; j_call: TRBJ2-7; cdr3_aa: CASGTGLSYEQYF; cdr3_nt: TGTGCCAGCGGGACAGGCCTCTCCTACGAGCAGTACTTC
v_call: TRBV11-2; d_call: TRBD1; clone_size: .; j_call: TRBJ1-1; cdr3_aa: CASSLRTGVMNTEAFF; cdr3_nt: TGTGCCAGCAGCTTACGGACAGGGGTCATGAACACTGAAGCTTTCTTT